What follows are 30 T cell receptor beta chains derived from one specimen sequenced in a study of blood T cell repertoires in COVID-19. Libraries were prepared by immunoSEQ multiplex PCR; TCRdb keeps only in-frame clonotypes and omits some of them. The sample yields fewer than 250,000 clones, approximately 90% seen once. Material: peripheral blood. These TCRs come from a man between 45 and 60 years old with COVID-19, enrolled during active disease.

The chain links TRBV7-3 to TRBJ2-7; 12 positions match TRBD2. CDR3 length: 16 amino acids. Germline CDR1 and CDR2: SGHTA and FQGTGA. The trim removed 1 base at V and 4 bases at J, leaving 5 bases unmatched. The CDR3 is CASSLKLAGGPYEQYF. CDR3 DNA sequence: TGTGCCAGCAGCTTAAAGCTAGCGGGAGGGCCTTACGAGCAGTACTTC. The variable domain in full, completed from reference TRBV7-3 and TRBJ2-7, reads GAGVSQTPSNKVTEKGKYVELRCDPISGHTALYWYRQSLGQGPEFLIYFQGTGAADDSGLPNDRFFAVRPEGSVSTLKIQRTERGDSAVYLCASSLKLAGGPYEQYFGPGTRLTVT.

This CDR3 is CATSRVGGSQPQHF. CDR3 in DNA: TGTGCCACCAGCAGAGTAGGAGGAAGTCAGCCCCAGCATTTT. The chain combines TRBV15 with TRBJ1-5; D is undetermined. V lost 1 base and J 6 bases, leaving 10 bases between the germline ends. Germline CDR1 LNHNV, CDR2 YYDKDF (reference sequence). This CDR3 is built from 14 residues.

Written as DNA, the CDR3 is TGTGCCAGCAGCTTAGCAGGGGTTGGCGGGGAGCTGTTTTTT. This sequence encodes CASSLAGVGGELFF. The chain uses TRBV7-3 and TRBJ2-2; possibly TRBD1 for D (6 bases). Germline-derived CDR1 and CDR2 are SGHTA and FQGTGA. The CDR3 has 14 residues. The germline V and J ends were trimmed by 2 bases and 7 bases, with 11 bases remaining between them.

The J gene is TRBJ1-6, the V gene TRBV6-4; 10 bases map to TRBD1. V lost 5 bases, J lost 10 bases, and 11 bases stayed unmatched. Germline-derived CDR1 and CDR2 are MRHNA and SNTAGT. This CDR3 comprises 16 residues. The CDR3 sequence is CASSRSGTGDGSPLHF. DNA for the CDR3: TGTGCCAGCAGTCGTAGCGGGACAGGGGATGGATCACCCCTCCACTTT.

This chain connects TRBV6-5 to TRBJ1-3; no reliable D call. The V gene lost 6 bases and the J gene lost 0 bases, with 9 bases spanning the gap. CDR1 is MNHEY and CDR2 is SVGAGI in the germline V gene. The CDR3 runs to 14 residues. The DNA of the CDR3 is TGTGCCAGCAGCGCAGAACGCTCTGGAAACACCATATATTTT. Its translation is CASSAERSGNTIYF.

This clone was seen a handful of times. The chain is built from TRBV7-9 and TRBJ2-5, with no clear D. The germline V gene has CDR1 SEHNR and CDR2 FQNEAQ (reference sequence). Trimming removed 1 base from V and 2 bases from J, with 8 bases in between. This CDR3 has 14 amino acids. The CDR3 coding sequence is TGTGCCAGCAGCTTAGATCCCCTACAAGAGACCCAGTACTTC. Encoded protein: CASSLDPLQETQYF.

This rearrangement joins TRBV9 to TRBJ1-3; weak D call: TRBD1 (5 bases). The length of the CDR3 is 16 residues. CDR1 is SGDLS, CDR2 YYNGEE, per germline. With 4 bases removed from V and 0 bases from J, the gap between germline ends came to 14 bases. The CDR3 region is CASSPKRGNSGNTIYF. Written as DNA, the CDR3 is TGTGCCAGCAGCCCCAAGCGGGGGAACTCTGGAAACACCATATATTTT.

The chain employs TRBV9 and TRBJ2-7; 8 positions agree with TRBD1. The CDR3 runs 14 residues. The V gene end was trimmed by 7 bases and the J gene end by 4 bases; junction bases not matched to a gene: 10. CDR1 is SGDLS, CDR2 YYNGEE, per germline. CDR3 residues: CASARTGNPYEQYF. Written as DNA, the CDR3 is TGTGCCAGCGCCAGGACAGGGAATCCTTACGAGCAGTACTTC.

The chain couples TRBV5-1 to TRBJ1-4; tentative D call: TRBD1 (5 bases). Germline assignment: CDR1 SGHRS and CDR2 YFSETQ. Deletions cut 5 bases from V and 0 bases from J, with 8 bases between. This CDR3 has 14 residues. The CDR3 region is CASSSQATNEKLFF. The DNA for the CDR3 is TGCGCCAGCAGTTCACAGGCAACTAATGAAAAACTGTTTTTT.

The chain recombines TRBV5-5 with TRBJ1-2, with D perhaps matching TRBD1 (6 bases). Germline loops: CDR1 SGHKS, CDR2 YYEKEE (reference sequence). V was trimmed by 3 bases and J by 8 bases, leaving 11 bases between them. CDR3 size: 12 residues. The CDR3 spells CASSSQGWGYTF. CDR3 coding DNA: TGTGCCAGCAGCTCACAGGGTTGGGGCTACACCTTC.

The chain has TRBV10-3 and TRBJ1-1; D not resolved. CDR1 is ENHRY, CDR2 SYGVKD, per germline. The ends were cut back, 3 bases at V and 0 bases at J, with 11 bases in the middle. CDR3 length equals 15 residues. The DNA for the CDR3 is TGTGCCATCAGTGATGGGCAGTTAGTGAACACTGAAGCTTTCTTT. It is translated as CAISDGQLVNTEAFF.

V and J are TRBV7-2 and TRBJ1-5; 10 bases fit TRBD1. The trim removed 5 bases at V and 0 bases at J, leaving 7 bases unmatched. Germline CDR1 SGHTA, CDR2 FQGNSA. The CDR3 contains 17 residues. For the CDR3, the DNA is TGTGCCAGCAGCCCCGGGACAGGGGTTTATAGCAATCAGCCCCAGCATTTT. Translated, it gives CASSPGTGVYSNQPQHF.

This clone was seen a single time. The V and J genes are TRBV11-2 and TRBJ2-5, with D maybe TRBD1 (6 bases). V shed 2 bases and J shed 9 bases, with 19 bases lying between them. The germline gives CDR1 SGHAT, CDR2 FQNNGV. CDR3 length equals 15 residues. The chain's CDR3 is CASSLSDSHMRAQYF. The CDR3 DNA follows: TGTGCCAGCAGCTTATCGGACAGTCATATGAGGGCCCAGTACTTC.

The J gene is TRBJ2-7, the V gene TRBV5-1, with TRBD2 matching 10 bases. J lost 5 bases, V lost 4 bases, and 9 bases had no gene match. CDR1 is SGHRS and CDR2 is YFSETQ in the germline V gene. The CDR3 is made up of 15 amino acids. The CDR3 DNA sequence: TGCGCCAGCAGCATCTACCTAGCGGGAGCGGACGAGCAGTACTTC. This sequence encodes CASSIYLAGADEQYF.

This clone appeared once. The chain employs TRBV19 and TRBJ2-1; the match to TRBD2 covers 7 bases. The trim removed 0 bases at V and 0 bases at J, leaving 11 bases unmatched. The CDR3 runs to 19 residues. The germline CDR1 and CDR2 sequences are LNHDA and SQIVND (reference sequence). Here the CDR3 DNA reads TGTGCCAGTAGTATAGAGGCGGCTAGCGGCACGAGCTCCTACAATGAGCAGTTCTTC. Its translation: CASSIEAASGTSSYNEQFF.

The chain uses TRBV15 and TRBJ2-7, with TRBD2 identical over 9 bases. V trimming: 0 bases; J trimming: 3 bases; junction bases outside the gene matches: 9. CDR3 length equals 17 residues. CDR1 and CDR2 (germline): LNHNV, YYDKDF (reference sequence). This CDR3 reads CATSRDLWSGGNYEQYF. As DNA, the CDR3 is TGTGCCACCAGCAGAGACCTATGGAGCGGGGGGAACTACGAGCAGTACTTC.

This chain links TRBV6-6 with TRBJ1-5, with D tentatively TRBD1 (5 bases). The CDR3 sequence is 14 residues long. With 6 bases removed from V and 5 bases from J, the gap between germline ends came to 14 bases. In germline, CDR1 is MNHNY, CDR2 SVGAGI (reference sequence). CDR3 in DNA: TGTGCCAGCAGCCGGGGGATGGGGGATCAGCCCCAGCATTTT. The encoded protein is CASSRGMGDQPQHF.

A word on this clone: The junction departs from the called germline gene at one end, perhaps through a read error. This chain links TRBV2 with TRBJ1-4; D gene unclear. CDR3 length equals 14 residues. From germline, CDR1 is SNHLY and CDR2 FYNNEI. Here the CDR3 DNA reads TGTGCCAGCACCCATAAGGCAACTAATGAAAGACTGTTTTTT. Its protein product is CASTHKATNERLFF.

The chain combines TRBV12-3 or TRBV12-4 with TRBJ2-7; 9 bases are shared with TRBD1. CDR3 size: 11 residues. V shed 6 bases and J 11 bases; nucleotides not matched to a gene: 5. The CDR3 spells CASSKGQGKYF. CDR3 in DNA: TGTGCCAGCAGCAAAGGACAGGGGAAGTACTTC.

This chain connects TRBV18 to TRBJ2-5; D possibly corresponds to TRBD2 (5 bases). The germline CDR1 and CDR2 sequences are KGHSH and LQKENI. This CDR3 region has 13 residues. Trimming took off 3 bases at V and 6 bases at J, with 11 bases between the two ends. The CDR3 nucleotides are TGTGCCAGCTCACCCGGGGTACAAAAGACCCAGTACTTC. Translated, it gives CASSPGVQKTQYF.

This clone showed up just once. This sequence joins TRBV6-2 or TRBV6-3 and TRBJ2-2, with 8 bases aligning to TRBD1. The CDR3 contains 18 residues. J lost 7 bases, V lost 6 bases, and 19 bases had no gene match. Per germline, CDR1 MNHEY and CDR2 SVGEGT. The CDR3 is CASSYPSPGAGGIGELFF. The CDR3 DNA is TGTGCCAGCAGCTATCCTTCCCCCGGGGCAGGGGGCATCGGGGAGCTGTTTTTT.

The chain employs TRBV24-1 and TRBJ2-1; 10 bases are a match to TRBD1. The V and J ends lost 4 bases and 6 bases, in that order; junction bases with no gene match: 8. The CDR3 contains 16 residues. Germline lookup yields CDR1 KGHDR and CDR2 SFDVKD. This CDR3 is CATSDPDRGKPNEQFF. The CDR3 nucleotides are TGTGCCACCAGTGACCCGGACAGGGGGAAGCCCAATGAGCAGTTCTTC.

The chain carries TRBV5-1 and TRBJ2-2; D may be TRBD1 (6 bases). The CDR3 consists of 16 residues. Deletions cut 3 bases from V and 0 bases from J, with 12 bases between. Germline assignment: CDR1 SGHRS and CDR2 YFSETQ. CDR3 DNA: TGCGCCAGCAGCTCAGACAGGACCGCGAACACCGGGGAGCTGTTTTTT. Residues: CASSSDRTANTGELFF.

This chain uses TRBV6-5 with TRBJ2-1, with D possibly being TRBD1 (6 bases). V was trimmed by 1 base and J by 0 bases, leaving 10 bases between them. The CDR3 length is 16 residues. From germline, CDR1 is MNHEY and CDR2 SVGAGI. CDR3 in amino acids: CASSYFTGSSYNEQFF. As DNA, the CDR3 is TGTGCCAGCAGTTACTTCACAGGGAGCTCCTACAATGAGCAGTTCTTC.

The chain has TRBV3-1 (or the pseudogene TRBV3-2) and TRBJ1-1; D gene uncertain. The V and J ends lost 0 bases and 11 bases respectively, with 10 bases between them. This CDR3 spans 12 amino acids. Germline V gene data show CDR1 as LGHDT and CDR2 as YNNKEL (reference sequence). The CDR3 coding sequence is TGTGCCAGCAGCCAAGACAAGACACGCGCTTTCTTT. This sequence encodes CASSQDKTRAFF.

This clone has only one observation. In nucleotides, the CDR3 is TGTGCCAGCAGCCCCGGGGGGGCTAACACAGATACGCAGTATTTT. Translation gives CASSPGGANTDTQYF. This chain uses TRBV7-6 with TRBJ2-3, with 8 bases lining up with TRBD2. The CDR3 contains 15 residues. The ends lost 5 bases at V and 2 bases at J; junction bases unmatched: 6. In germline, CDR1 is SGHVS, CDR2 FNYEAQ.

The CDR3 reads CASSLASYSEQYF. The CDR3 region has the DNA TGCGCCAGCAGCTTGGCCTCTTATTCTGAGCAGTACTTC. The rearrangement joins TRBV5-1 to TRBJ2-7; no clear D. The CDR3 is 13 amino acids. Trimming shortened V by 0 bases and J by 7 bases, and 11 bases separated the two germline ends. Germline V gene lookup returns CDR1 SGHRS and CDR2 YFSETQ.

The chain links TRBV7-8 to TRBJ1-5, with a weak D call TRBD1 (5 bases). The germline V gene has CDR1 SGHVS and CDR2 FQNEAQ. V was pared by 0 bases and J by 5 bases, with 11 bases between. This CDR3 is 15 amino acids long. Here the CDR3 DNA reads TGTGCCAGCAGCTTAGCGGAAGGGGTGCATCAGCCCCAGCATTTT. Amino acids: CASSLAEGVHQPQHF. Variable domain in full (rest from reference TRBV7-8 and TRBJ1-5): GAGVSQSPRYKVAKRGQDVALRCDPISGHVSLFWYQQALGQGPEFLTYFQNEAQLDKSGLPSDRFFAERPEGSVSTLKIQRTQQEDSAVYLCASSLAEGVHQPQHFGDGTRLSIL.

This sequence joins TRBV5-1 and TRBJ1-1; 8 nucleotides line up with TRBD1. CDR1 and CDR2 from the germline V gene are SGHRS and YFSETQ. Trimming cost V 4 bases and J 5 bases; bases outside gene matches: 4. The CDR3 loop spans 13 amino acids. CDR3 in DNA: TGCGCCAGCAGCGGACAGGGTAGGACTGAAGCTTTCTTT. Its protein product is CASSGQGRTEAFF. The full variable domain, rest sourced from reference TRBV5-1 and TRBJ1-1, is KAGVTQTPRYLIKTRGQQVTLSCSPISGHRSVSWYQQTPGQGLQFLFEYFSETQRNKGNFPGRFSGRQFSNSRSEMNVSTLELGDSALYLCASSGQGRTEAFFGQGTRLTVV.

The genes are TRBV4-2 and TRBJ2-1; 11 positions agree with TRBD2. Per the germline V gene, CDR1 is LGHNA and CDR2 is YNFKEQ. Germline trimming cut 4 bases from V and 6 bases from J; bases unmatched to any gene: 8. CDR3 length equals 16 residues. CDR3 DNA: TGTGCCAGCAGCCCAAATAGCGGGGGGGCCCTCAATGAGCAGTTCTTC. It is translated as CASSPNSGGALNEQFF.